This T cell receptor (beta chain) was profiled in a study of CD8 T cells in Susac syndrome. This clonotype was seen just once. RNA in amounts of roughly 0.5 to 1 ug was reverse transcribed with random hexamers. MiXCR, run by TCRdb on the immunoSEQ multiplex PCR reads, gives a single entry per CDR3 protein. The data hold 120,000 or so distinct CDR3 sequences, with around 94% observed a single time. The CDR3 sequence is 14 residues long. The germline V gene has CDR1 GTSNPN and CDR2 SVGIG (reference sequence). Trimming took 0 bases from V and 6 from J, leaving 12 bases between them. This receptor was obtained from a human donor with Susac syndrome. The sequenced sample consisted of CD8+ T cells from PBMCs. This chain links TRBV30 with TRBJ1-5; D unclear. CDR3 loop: CAWSVGQVGQPQHF. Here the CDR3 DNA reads TGTGCCTGGAGTGTTGGGCAGGTCGGTCAGCCCCAGCATTTT.